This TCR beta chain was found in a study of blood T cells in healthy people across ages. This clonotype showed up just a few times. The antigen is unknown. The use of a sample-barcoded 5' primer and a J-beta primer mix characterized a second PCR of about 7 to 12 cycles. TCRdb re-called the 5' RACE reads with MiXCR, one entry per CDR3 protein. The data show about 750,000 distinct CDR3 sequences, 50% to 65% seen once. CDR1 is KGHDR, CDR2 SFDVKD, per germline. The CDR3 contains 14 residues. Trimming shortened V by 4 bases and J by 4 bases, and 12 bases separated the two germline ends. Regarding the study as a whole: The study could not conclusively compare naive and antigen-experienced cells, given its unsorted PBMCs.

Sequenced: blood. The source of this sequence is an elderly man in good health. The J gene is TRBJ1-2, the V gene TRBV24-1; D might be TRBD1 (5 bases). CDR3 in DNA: TGTGCCACCAGTGACTCGAAGGGGCTCTATGGCTACACCTTC. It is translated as CATSDSKGLYGYTF.